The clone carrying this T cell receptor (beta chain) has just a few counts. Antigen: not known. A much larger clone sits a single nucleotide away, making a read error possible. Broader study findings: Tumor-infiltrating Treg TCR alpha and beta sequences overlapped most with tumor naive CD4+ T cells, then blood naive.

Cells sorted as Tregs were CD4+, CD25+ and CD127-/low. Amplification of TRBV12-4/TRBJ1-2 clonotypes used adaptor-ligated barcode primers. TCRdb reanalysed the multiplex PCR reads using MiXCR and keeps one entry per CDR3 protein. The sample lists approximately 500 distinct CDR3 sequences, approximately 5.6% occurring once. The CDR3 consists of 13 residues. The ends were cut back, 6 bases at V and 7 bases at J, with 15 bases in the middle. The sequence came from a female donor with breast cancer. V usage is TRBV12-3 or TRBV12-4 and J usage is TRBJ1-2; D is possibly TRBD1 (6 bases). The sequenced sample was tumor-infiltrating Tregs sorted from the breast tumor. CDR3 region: CASRLNREGGYTF. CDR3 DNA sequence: TGTGCCAGCAGACTCAACAGGGAAGGTGGCTACACCTTC.